The entry below gives a single TCR beta chain sequence along with its context. This clonotype was seen once. Its antigen is currently not known. Base qualities are missing; no much larger clone stands one base away. One read gives only weak evidence. Trimmed from V: 6 bases; trimmed from J: 6 bases; junction bases lacking a gene match: 6. The CDR3 starts with the cysteine, ends with the phenylalanine, and has 13 residues. Only the CDR3 part of the read is kept: 39 bases, read in frame from the first base. From the germline V gene, CDR1 is MNHEY and CDR2 is SVGAGI. The data derive from a study of CD8 T cells in Susac syndrome (dated by TCRdb to between 2018 and 2021). Regarding the research as a whole: Of the Susac syndrome patients who were sequenced, fewer than 10 were in clinical remission while roughly six had clinically active disease. At blood withdrawal, Susac syndrome patients were either therapy-naive, taking corticosteroids (in some cases with IVIg as well), or taking IVIg alone. Repertoire sequencing was used to test whether CD8+ T cell activation and differentiation in Susac syndrome was antigen driven. The investigation overall reported the following: The TCR sequencing and HLA analysis was acknowledged to have included a relatively small number of individuals. In patients with Susac syndrome, the CD4+ T cell repertoire showed no detectable clonal expansion.

Peripheral blood CD8+ and CD4+ T cells from healthy donors, Susac syndrome patients and multiple sclerosis patients were profiled using high-throughput TCR beta sequencing. Susac syndrome patients met recently defined diagnostic criteria for definite or probable disease. CD8+ TEMRA cells were enriched by FACS, while bulk CD8+ and CD4+ T cells were purified by magnetic negative isolation. Blood was drawn into EDTA tubes, processed within 24 hours, and PBMCs were isolated by density gradient centrifugation. PBMCs intended for TCR sequencing were cryopreserved in liquid nitrogen and thawed later in a water bath at 37 degrees C. The sorted or isolated CD4+, CD8+ and CD8+ TEMRA cells had a purity of 90% or higher. RNA was extracted with the RNeasy kit and 0.5 to 1 ug was reverse transcribed using random hexamers. The immunoSEQ multiplex PCR assay, covering 54 Vbeta and 13 Jbeta segments, was used to amplify TCR beta CDR3 regions. Bias from PCR amplification was corrected by using a synthetic template baseline for primer optimization and for computational correction. The authors' analysis ran thus. Reads were annotated to V, D and J genes per IMGT and analyzed with immunoSEQ Analyzer, keeping only productive sequences. Clonality was computed as one minus Shannon entropy normalized by log2 of the number of productive unique sequences. For each patient and control, public and private clones were evaluated within the 100 most prevalent clones. Clones were defined as Susac-specific if absent from the healthy and MS cohorts, from under 1,200 published viral clones and from other ImmuneACCESS disease sequences. The raw public reads went through TCRdb reprocessing: fastp at Q25, MiXCR clone calling, in-frame beta chains kept. Rows matching on CDR3 protein sequence are summarized as one entry with the most common DNA and genes. Clone size and V and J calls follow TCRdb, not the original study. The sample contains roughly 190,000 distinct CDR3 sequences, approximately 94% of them found a single time. Approximately 0.098% of the sample is in the top ten clones.

The specimen sequenced was CD4+ T cells from PBMCs. The receptor comes from a human donor with Susac syndrome. The chain is assembled from TRBV6-5 and TRBJ1-1; TRBD1 aligns with 8 central bases. The encoded CDR3 is CASRIQGGSEAFF. The DNA reads as follows: TGTGCCAGCAGAATACAGGGGGGGTCTGAAGCTTTCTTT.